This entry lists 11 T cell receptor beta chains sequenced from one sample in a study of T cells in Graves' hyperthyroidism and ophthalmopathy. Amplified TCR beta CDR3 regions came from RNA transcripts. In the first-round RT-PCR of the TCR CDR3, the HTBI primer set was used. TCRdb itself ran the multiplex PCR reads through MiXCR, one entry per CDR3 protein. The sample consists of around 300,000 distinct CDR3 sequences, 11% to 15% of them appearing once. The sequencing input was blood. The receptors shown here come from a woman aged 30 to 39 with Graves' hyperthyroidism.

At least ten counts were recorded for this clonotype. The chain links TRBV27 to TRBJ2-3, with unresolved D. The CDR3 contains 14 residues. V dropped 8 bases and J dropped 2 bases, with 14 bases sitting between them. Germline values: CDR1 MNHEY, CDR2 SMNVEV (reference sequence). The CDR3: CASGRVGLTDTQYF. CDR3 nucleotide sequence: TGTGCCAGCGGCAGAGTGGGCCTCACAGATACGCAGTATTTT.

This clonotype was counted between two and nine times. The chain employs TRBV3-1 and TRBJ2-7; possibly TRBD1 or TRBD2 for D (5 bases each). Germline lookup yields CDR1 LGHDT and CDR2 YNNKEL (reference sequence). V lost 2 bases and J lost 0, with 8 bases in between. The CDR3 spans 14 residues. The CDR3 region has the DNA TGTGCCAGCAGCCAAAGGGGAGACTCCTACGAGCAGTACTTC. This translates into CASSQRGDSYEQYF.

This clonotype appeared many times. This rearrangement joins TRBV12-3 or TRBV12-4 to TRBJ1-4; D uncertain. The V and J ends lost 5 bases and 9 bases respectively, with 19 bases between them. The length of the CDR3 is 15 residues. CDR3 in DNA: TGTGCCAGCAGTGCTAGCGGCCAACTAATGAAAAAACTGTTTTTT. It encodes CASSASGQLMKKLFF.

This clonotype was recorded at least ten times. V gene TRBV7-9 combines with J gene TRBJ2-1; possible D gene TRBD1, 6 bases. Germline values: CDR1 SEHNR, CDR2 FQNEAQ (reference sequence). The CDR3 loop spans 15 amino acids. With 1 base removed from V and 8 bases from J, the gap between germline ends came to 15 bases. The CDR3 region is CASSLVKGRGDEQFF. The CDR3 coding sequence is TGTGCCAGCAGCTTAGTTAAGGGCAGGGGAGATGAGCAGTTCTTC.

This clonotype occurred a few times. The chain carries TRBV5-5 and TRBJ2-1; tentatively, D is TRBD2 (5 bases). The CDR3 runs to 13 residues. Trimming left V 0 bases short and J 9 bases short, with 10 bases between. Germline values: CDR1 SGHKS, CDR2 YYEKEE (reference sequence). DNA for the CDR3: TGTGCCAGCAGCTTGGCGGTAGCGACTGAGCAGTTCTTC. This codes for CASSLAVATEQFF.

CDR3 DNA sequence: TGTGCCAGCAAGTACGGGAGGGCCGAGTTCTTC. Its protein is CASKYGRAEFF. The chain carries TRBV28 and TRBJ2-1, with TRBD2 matching 8 bases. Germline-derived CDR1 and CDR2 are MDHEN and SYDVKM. After removal of 7 bases from V and 14 bases from J, the junction contained 7 bases not matched to a gene. This CDR3 comprises 11 residues.

This clonotype was picked up many times. The J gene is TRBJ2-7, the V gene TRBV5-1; 8 bases match TRBD1. Trimming at V came to 4 bases and at J to 0 bases, leaving 6 bases not matched to a gene. Germline CDR1 SGHRS, CDR2 YFSETQ. This CDR3 spans 15 amino acids. Here the CDR3 DNA reads TGCGCCAGCAGCCCGGGGACAGGTAGCTCCTACGAGCAGTACTTC. Translated: CASSPGTGSSYEQYF.

This clonotype has ten or more counts. The V gene is TRBV12-3 or TRBV12-4, the J gene TRBJ1-2; perhaps TRBD1 as D (5 bases). V dropped 3 bases and J dropped 13 bases, with 12 bases sitting between them. The CDR3 extends over 11 amino acids. The CDR3 reads CASSFEGRLTF. CDR3 DNA sequence: TGTGCCAGCAGTTTTGAGGGGCGCCTCACCTTC.

Ten or more counts support this clonotype. The chain employs TRBV11-2 and TRBJ2-3, with 10 bases identical to TRBD1. V dropped 2 bases and J dropped 5; count of bases not matched to a gene: 10. The CDR3 is made up of 17 amino acids. Germline V gene data show CDR1 as SGHAT and CDR2 as FQNNGV. The CDR3 DNA reads as TGTGCCAGCAGCTTATCCGGGACAGGGGATCATGGAGATACGCAGTATTTT. Translated: CASSLSGTGDHGDTQYF.

V usage is TRBV19 and J usage is TRBJ2-5; 8 nucleotides agree with TRBD1. This CDR3 contains 14 residues. V gave up 5 bases and J gave up 7 bases; unmatched junction bases: 9. In germline, CDR1 is LNHDA, CDR2 SQIVND (reference sequence). The CDR3 sequence is CASSSGTGDLTQYF. The CDR3 DNA follows: TGTGCCAGTAGTTCAGGGACAGGAGACTTGACCCAGTACTTC. Based on the CDR3 plus reference TRBV19 and TRBJ2-5, the full variable domain is DGGITQSPKYLFRKEGQNVTLSCEQNLNHDAMYWYRQDPGQGLRLIYYSQIVNDFQKGDIAEGYSVSREKKESFPLTVTSAQKNPTAFYLCASSSGTGDLTQYFGPGTRLLVL.

V gene TRBV6-5 combines with J gene TRBJ2-7; D might be TRBD1 or TRBD2, each matching 5 bases. The CDR3 loop spans 15 amino acids. Trimming stripped 4 bases from V and 4 bases from J, with 17 bases between. CDR1 and CDR2 (germline): MNHEY, SVGAGI. As DNA, the CDR3 is TGTGCCAGCAGTTTCCGCCGGGACCCTGTGTACGAGCAGTACTTC. It codes for CASSFRRDPVYEQYF.